This T cell receptor (beta chain) derives from a study of blood T cell repertoires in COVID-19. The overall study: The United States, Italy and Spain provided the acute and convalescent COVID-19 samples. Sources were T cells, B-cell-depleted T cells, or PBMCs; the material itself was cDNA or gDNA.

Trimming at V came to 4 bases and at J to 0 bases, leaving 5 bases not matched to a gene. Germline V gene sequence: CDR1 SNHLY, CDR2 FYNNEI. This CDR3 is built from 16 residues. Per the authors' pipeline: Reference gene primers were amplified, and this amplification served to estimate nucleated cell counts. Repertoires were generated with immunoSEQ multiplex PCR, while TCRdb's copy carries only in-frame clones and drops some. The V and J calls and clone size are taken from that table; D and trimming were inferred from the DNA. The sample consists of more than 200,000 clones, roughly four fifths of them appearing once.

The V and J genes are TRBV2 and TRBJ2-3, with 9 bases aligning to TRBD1. The TCR originated in a man aged 80 or over with acute or convalescent COVID-19. The sequenced sample consisted of peripheral blood. CDR3 region: CASSANRGLSTDTQYF. Here the CDR3 DNA reads TGTGCCAGCAGTGCGAACAGGGGGCTTAGCACAGATACGCAGTATTTT. Looking up the rest from reference TRBV2 and TRBJ2-3 gives the full variable domain: EPEVTQTPSHQVTQMGQEVILRCVPISNHLYFYWYRQILGQKVEFLVSFYNNEISEKSEIFDDQFSVERPDGSNFTLKIRSTKLEDSAMYFCASSANRGLSTDTQYFGPGTRLTVL.